This entry lists 10 T cell receptor beta chains sequenced from one sample in a study of T-cell memory formation after mild COVID-19. Using its own MiXCR run on the 5' RACE reads, TCRdb lists one record per CDR3 protein. The sample lists some 310,000 distinct CDR3 sequences, more than 20% seen once, with roughly 21% in the top ten. Specimen: PBMCs or a T cell subset sorted from them (not recorded which). These receptors came from a man aged 18 to 30 who had mild COVID-19 (a few samples of this study predate the infection). Cell type and time point are not known.

The rearrangement links TRBV9 to TRBJ2-5, with D possibly being TRBD1 (6 bases). V lost 4 bases and J 4 bases, leaving 20 bases between the germline ends. This CDR3 contains 16 residues. Per germline, CDR1 SGDLS and CDR2 YYNGEE. Written as DNA, the CDR3 is TGTGCCAGCAGCCCAACCGCAGGGGTTCAAGGAGAGACCCAGTACTTC. Its protein is CASSPTAGVQGETQYF.

This chain uses TRBV4-1 with TRBJ1-5, with no clear D. The germline CDR1 and CDR2 sequences are MGHRA and YSYEKL. Trimming removed 4 bases from V and 5 bases from J, with 12 bases in between. The CDR3 runs to 14 residues. The CDR3, as DNA: TGCGCCAGCAGCCGCCCTGAGACGGATCAGCCCCAGCATTTT. Residues: CASSRPETDQPQHF.

Ten or more counts support this clonotype. The V gene is TRBV12-3 or TRBV12-4, the J gene TRBJ2-3; D is uncertain. This CDR3 region has 12 residues. Trimming pared 6 bases from V and 0 bases from J, leaving 4 bases between. The DNA for the CDR3 is TGTGCCAGCAGGCCAAGCACAGATACGCAGTATTTT. Encoded protein: CASRPSTDTQYF.

The chain couples TRBV4-3 to TRBJ1-5; the D is unclear. Germline V gene sequence: CDR1 LGHNA, CDR2 YSLEER. The V gene lost 0 bases and the J gene lost 2 bases, with 8 bases spanning the gap. This CDR3 region has 15 residues. The CDR3 nucleotides read TGCGCCAGCAGCCAAGACTCGAGGGGCAATCAGCCCCAGCATTTT. Translating it yields CASSQDSRGNQPQHF.

This clonotype showed up just a few times. The rearrangement uses TRBV12-3 or TRBV12-4 and TRBJ1-1; 7 bases agree with TRBD1. CDR3 length: 14 residues. V gave up 6 bases and J gave up 1 base; unmatched junction bases: 5. CDR3 amino acids: CASSTGQTNTEAFF. CDR3 nucleotides: TGTGCCAGCAGCACGGGACAGACGAACACTGAAGCTTTCTTT.

The chain employs TRBV28 and TRBJ1-2, with D perhaps matching TRBD1 (5 bases). Germline-derived CDR1 and CDR2 are MDHEN and SYDVKM. The CDR3 sequence is 13 residues long. V lost 6 bases and J 1 base, leaving 9 bases between the germline ends. The CDR3 region is CASRRRGNYGYTF. In DNA form, the CDR3 reads TGTGCCAGCAGACGGAGGGGTAACTATGGCTACACCTTC.

The chain uses TRBV5-6 and TRBJ1-1; D is perhaps TRBD1 (5 bases). This CDR3 has 15 residues. The V gene's germline CDR1 is SGHDT and CDR2 YYEEEE. V was shortened by 3 bases and J by 0 bases, with 12 bases between the two germline ends. The CDR3 loop is CASSSLGGVNTEAFF. In nucleotides, the CDR3 is TGTGCCAGCAGCTCCCTGGGAGGGGTGAACACTGAAGCTTTCTTT.

The rearrangement uses TRBV7-9 and TRBJ2-7, with 7 nucleotides matching TRBD1. CDR1 and CDR2 from the germline V gene are SEHNR and FQNEAQ (reference sequence). Losses at the gene ends were 3 bases for V and 6 bases for J; bases not matched to a gene: 2. The CDR3 is 12 residues long. The CDR3, as DNA: TGTGCCAGCAGCTTCGCAGGGGGCGAGCAGTACGTC. Amino acid sequence: CASSFAGGEQYV.

This clonotype turned up a few times. This chain connects TRBV28 to TRBJ2-1; D remains unclear. The V end lost 3 bases, the J end lost 6 bases, and 15 bases lay between the germline ends. The length of the CDR3 is 15 residues. The germline V gene has CDR1 MDHEN and CDR2 SYDVKM. The CDR3 sequence is CASSFGQVEVNEQFF. The CDR3 DNA follows: TGTGCCAGCAGTTTTGGCCAGGTAGAGGTCAATGAGCAGTTCTTC.

The chain combines TRBV3-1 with TRBJ1-2; D remains ambiguous. In germline, CDR1 is LGHDT, CDR2 YNNKEL (reference sequence). Trimming cost V 6 bases and J 2 bases, with 10 bases left between them. The CDR3 covers 13 residues. The CDR3 protein is CASRGVNNYGYTF. DNA of the CDR3: TGTGCCAGCAGGGGAGTAAACAACTATGGCTACACCTTC.